This TCR beta chain was captured in a study of shared clonotypes between healthy human individuals. Study details: Three CD4 naive, three CD4 memory, two CD8 naive and one CD8 memory plate were used per donor.

Study findings and constraints: Sorted-subset sequencing, rarefaction showed, was incomplete despite large depth. The generation probabilities recorded for non-shared clonotypes fell below those of clonotypes shared by all four donors. Clonotype sharing among donors, it was expected, would be affected by sequencing depth.

As for this clone: Antigen specificity is unknown.

The CDR3 loop spans 15 amino acids. V shed 2 bases, J shed 3 bases, and the junction held 3 bases outside the gene matches. Germline loops: CDR1 MNHNY, CDR2 SVGAGI (reference sequence). Measured with immunoSEQ multiplex PCR; TCRdb has only the in-frame clones, and not every one. The table includes 850,000 to 1,100,000 clones, about 80% detected once. The TCR sequence derives from a man aged 18 to 29 in good health. Some clones in this sample may be carry-over from other donors' samples. This chain joins TRBV6-6 and TRBJ1-4; TRBD1 aligns across 7 bases. Material for sequencing was memory CD4+ T cells from PBMCs. Subset described: CD45RA-negative fraction. The CDR3 here is CASSYRGRANEKLFF. As DNA, the CDR3 is TGTGCCAGCAGTTACAGGGGGCGTGCTAATGAAAAACTGTTTTTT.